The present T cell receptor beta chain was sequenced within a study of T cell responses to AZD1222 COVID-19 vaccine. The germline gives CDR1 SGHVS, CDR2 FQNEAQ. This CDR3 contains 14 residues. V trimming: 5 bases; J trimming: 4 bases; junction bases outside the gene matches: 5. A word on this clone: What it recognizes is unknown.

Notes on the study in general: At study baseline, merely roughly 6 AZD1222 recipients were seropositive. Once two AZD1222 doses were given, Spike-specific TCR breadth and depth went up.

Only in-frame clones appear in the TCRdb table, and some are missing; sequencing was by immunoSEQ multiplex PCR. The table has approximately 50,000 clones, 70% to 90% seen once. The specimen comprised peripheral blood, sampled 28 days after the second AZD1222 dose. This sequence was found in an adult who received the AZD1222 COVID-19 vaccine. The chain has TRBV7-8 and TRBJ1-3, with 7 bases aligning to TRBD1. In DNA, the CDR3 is TGTGCCAGCAGCATAGACAGGGCCGGAAACACCATATATTTT. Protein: CASSIDRAGNTIYF.